This is a list of T cell receptor beta chains from one sample in a study of STAT5B mutations in CD4+ large granular lymphocyte leukemia. Data came from immunoSEQ multiplex PCR; TCRdb stores just in-frame clones and leaves some out. Among some 34,000 clones listed, about four fifths were seen once. The sample was CD4+ T cells from blood buffy coats. These receptor sequences come from a human donor in good health. CDR3s include the opening cysteine and the closing phenylalanine or tryptophan. D genes are given only for firm matches. The size of a clone is reported for some rows only, either as once, few or many, or as a class for expanded clones.

CDR3 protein | CDR3 DNA | clone size | J gene | V gene | D gene
CATSRGGRGLDEQYF | TGTGCCACCAGCAGAGGAGGCAGGGGGCTAGACGAGCAGTACTTC | - | TRBJ2-7 | TRBV15 | TRBD1
CASSLQGNTEAFF | TGTGCCAGCAGCTTACAGGGGAACACTGAAGCTTTCTTT | - | TRBJ1-1 | TRBV11-3 | -
CASSPADGLNQPQHF | TGTGCCAGCAGCCCAGCGGACGGGCTAAATCAGCCCCAGCATTTT | - | TRBJ1-5 | TRBV7-2 | -
CASSLVGGYNEQFF | TGTGCCAGCAGCTTAGTCGGTGGGTACAATGAGCAGTTCTTC | - | TRBJ2-1 | TRBV11-2 | -
CASSTGGYSYEQYF | TGTGCCAGCAGTACAGGGGGTTACTCCTACGAGCAGTACTTC | - | TRBJ2-7 | TRBV28 | TRBD1
CASSSYRDNKETQYF | TGTGCCAGCTCATCCTACCGGGACAACAAAGAGACCCAGTACTTC | - | TRBJ2-5 | TRBV18 | -
CASSLELAQFF | TGTGCCAGCAGCTTGGAACTAGCGCAGTTCTTC | - | TRBJ2-1 | TRBV5-5 | -
CASSHRGRNQPQHF | TGTGCCAGTAGTCACAGGGGGCGCAATCAGCCCCAGCATTTT | few | TRBJ1-5 | TRBV19 | TRBD1
CASSTRGLNEKLFF | TGTGCCAGCAGCACCAGGGGGCTTAATGAAAAACTGTTTTTT | - | TRBJ1-4 | TRBV28 | TRBD1
CASSPTSTDTQYF | TGTGCCAGCAGCCCCACTAGCACAGATACGCAGTATTTT | - | TRBJ2-3 | TRBV28 | -
CASSGGGGAYEQYF | TGTGCCAGCAGCGGTGGTGGTGGTGCCTACGAGCAGTACTTC | - | TRBJ2-7 | TRBV6-5 | -
CASSDRQGYTF | TGTGCCAGCAGTGATAGGCAGGGCTACACCTTC | few | TRBJ1-2 | TRBV2 | -
CASAGKWAKNIQYF | TGTGCCAGCGCGGGGAAGTGGGCCAAAAACATTCAGTACTTC | - | TRBJ2-4 | TRBV6-5 | -
CASSSRDRAQSHSNQPQHF | TGTGCCAGCAGCTCCCGGGACAGGGCCCAATCCCATAGCAATCAGCCCCAGCATTTT | few | TRBJ1-5 | TRBV21-1 | -
CASSITGQGNTEAFF | TGCGCCAGCAGTATCACCGGACAGGGGAACACTGAAGCTTTCTTT | few | TRBJ1-1 | TRBV5-1 | TRBD1
CASSQIGRPLGAGELFF | TGCGCCAGCAGCCAAATAGGACGGCCCCTAGGCGCCGGGGAGCTGTTTTTT | - | TRBJ2-2 | TRBV4-3 | -
CASKTGTGPYEQYF | TGCGCCAGTAAAACTGGGACGGGCCCCTACGAGCAGTACTTC | - | TRBJ2-7 | TRBV5-1 | -
CASPNQPQHF | TGTGCCAGCCCTAATCAGCCCCAGCATTTT | few | TRBJ1-5 | TRBV21-1 | -
CASSTPPGTGNTGELFF | TGTGCCAGTAGTACCCCACCCGGGACGGGGAACACCGGGGAGCTGTTTTTT | - | TRBJ2-2 | TRBV19 | -
CAISVGVNYGYTF | TGTGCCATCAGTGTCGGGGTAAACTATGGCTACACCTTC | - | TRBJ1-2 | TRBV10-3 | -
CASSEWGRSLAGTDTQYF | TGTGCCAGCAGTGAGTGGGGCCGTTCCCTGGCCGGGACAGATACGCAGTATTTT | - | TRBJ2-3 | TRBV25-1 | -
CASGLSGEETQYF | TGTGCTAGTGGTTTGTCAGGGGAAGAGACCCAGTACTTC | - | TRBJ2-5 | TRBV12-5 | -
CASSPQGINEQFF | TGTGCCAGCTCACCACAGGGAATCAATGAGCAGTTCTTC | - | TRBJ2-1 | TRBV18 | -
CASSRLDRGQQYF | TGTGCCAGCTCACGGCTAGACAGGGGCCAGCAGTACTTC | - | TRBJ2-7 | TRBV18 | TRBD1
CAGRGMNTEAFF | TGCGCCGGCCGGGGTATGAACACTGAAGCTTTCTTT | once | TRBJ1-1 | TRBV23-1 | -
CAGSEGQKYGYTF | TGTGCCGGGTCGGAGGGGCAAAAATATGGCTACACCTTC | - | TRBJ1-2 | TRBV18 | -
CASSLSQTGGYYGYTF | TGTGCCAGCAGTTTATCCCAAACAGGGGGGTACTATGGCTACACCTTC | - | TRBJ1-2 | TRBV28 | TRBD1
CASSIGTGNTEAFF | TGTGCCAGTAGTATAGGGACAGGGAACACTGAAGCTTTCTTT | few | TRBJ1-1 | TRBV19 | TRBD1
CAWSVRQREGQDEQFF | TGTGCCTGGAGTGTACGCCAGCGGGAGGGCCAGGATGAGCAGTTCTTC | - | TRBJ2-1 | TRBV30 | TRBD2
CASSTLAGGGTDTQYF | TGTGCCAGCAGCACGCTAGCGGGAGGGGGCACAGATACGCAGTATTTT | - | TRBJ2-3 | TRBV21-1 | -
CASSQVAGSTDTQYF | TGCGCCAGCAGCCAAGTTGCGGGTTCCACAGATACGCAGTATTTT | - | TRBJ2-3 | TRBV4-3 | -
CASSFTEETQYF | TGTGCCAGCAGCTTCACGGAGGAGACCCAGTACTTC | - | TRBJ2-5 | TRBV11-2 | -
CAWSADPTDTQYF | TGTGCCTGGAGTGCGGACCCCACAGATACGCAGTATTTT | - | TRBJ2-3 | TRBV30 | -
CASRHLGSGGEQFF | TGCGCCAGCCGCCATCTAGGGTCCGGTGGAGAGCAGTTCTTC | - | TRBJ2-1 | TRBV10-2 | -
CASSGTGELFF | TGTGCCAGCAGTGGAACCGGGGAGCTGTTTTTT | - | TRBJ2-2 | TRBV27 | -
CATGTRGSSYEQYF | TGTGCCACCGGAACACGAGGGAGTTCCTACGAGCAGTACTTC | - | TRBJ2-7 | TRBV19 | -
CASSFPGQDNQPQHF | TGTGCCAGCAGTTTCCCGGGACAGGACAATCAGCCCCAGCATTTT | - | TRBJ1-5 | TRBV28 | TRBD1
CASSPGLAGVGQFF | TGTGCCAGCAGCCCGGGACTAGCGGGAGTAGGGCAGTTCTTC | - | TRBJ2-1 | TRBV14 | TRBD2
CASSSTLAGGRRNEQFF | TGTGCCAGCAGTTCAACCCTAGCGGGAGGGCGGAGAAATGAGCAGTTCTTC | - | TRBJ2-1 | TRBV28 | TRBD2
CASSSGLAGVYEQYF | TGCGCCAGCAGCTCCGGACTAGCGGGAGTCTACGAGCAGTACTTC | - | TRBJ2-7 | TRBV5-1 | TRBD2
CASSQESPRTDTQYF | TGCGCCAGCAGCCAAGAGTCGCCCCGCACAGATACGCAGTATTTT | - | TRBJ2-3 | TRBV4-1 | -
CSARTSGYTDTQYF | TGCAGCGCCCGGACTAGCGGATACACAGATACGCAGTATTTT | few | TRBJ2-3 | TRBV29-1 | TRBD2
CASSLDRTSSYEQYF | TGCGCCAGCAGCTTGGACCGGACTAGCTCCTACGAGCAGTACTTC | - | TRBJ2-7 | TRBV5-1 | TRBD2
CASSPRLAPTGELFF | TGTGCCAGCAGCCCTCGACTAGCCCCCACCGGGGAGCTGTTTTTT | - | TRBJ2-2 | TRBV7-8 | TRBD2
CASSLRGAEQYF | TGCGCCAGCAGCTTGCGAGGGGCCGAGCAGTACTTC | - | TRBJ2-7 | TRBV5-1 | -
CASSFKAGGDYEQYF | TGTGCCAGCAGCTTTAAAGCGGGAGGTGACTACGAGCAGTACTTC | - | TRBJ2-7 | TRBV7-9 | TRBD2
CASSPRPVAGTGELFF | TGTGCCAGCTCACCCCGACCTGTAGCGGGAACCGGGGAGCTGTTTTTT | - | TRBJ2-2 | TRBV18 | TRBD2